This TCR beta chain derives from a study of blood T cell repertoires in COVID-19. Looking at the study overall: From the United States, Italy and Spain came samples of acute and convalescent COVID-19. The analysed material was cDNA or gDNA that came from T cells, B-cell-depleted T cells, or PBMCs.

Trimming pared 6 bases from V and 0 bases from J, leaving 9 bases between. CDR3 length: 14 amino acids. From germline, CDR1 is SEHNR and CDR2 FQNEAQ (reference sequence). Original processing methods: The assay estimated nucleated cells by amplifying reference gene primers. Clones were sequenced by immunoSEQ multiplex PCR, and TCRdb holds only the in-frame ones, with some missing. V and J calls and clone size follow that table, whereas D and trimming were derived from the DNA. The sample holds around 65,000 clones, around 90% seen once. Specimen: peripheral blood. This chain connects TRBV7-9 to TRBJ1-3; unclear D gene. The clonotype originates from a human donor in a cohort sampled during active COVID-19. The CDR3: CASSNGSSGNTIYF. The CDR3 nucleotides read TGTGCCAGCAGTAACGGGTCCTCTGGAAACACCATATATTTT.